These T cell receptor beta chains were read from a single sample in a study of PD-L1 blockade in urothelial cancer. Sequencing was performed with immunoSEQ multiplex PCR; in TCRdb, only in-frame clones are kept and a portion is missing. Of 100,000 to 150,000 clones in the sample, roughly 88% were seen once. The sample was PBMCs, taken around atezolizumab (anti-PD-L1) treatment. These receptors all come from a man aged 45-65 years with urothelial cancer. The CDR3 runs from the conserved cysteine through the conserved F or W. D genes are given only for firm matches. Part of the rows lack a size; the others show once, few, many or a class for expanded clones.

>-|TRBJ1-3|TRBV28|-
TGTGCCAGCAGTTTGCCACCAGACCACAGGAACACCATATATTTT
CASSLPPDHRNTIYF
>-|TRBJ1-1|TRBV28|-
TGTGCCAGCAGTTTAGGGGAGGGCACTGAAGCTTTCTTT
CASSLGEGTEAFF
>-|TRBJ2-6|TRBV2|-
TGTGCCAGCAGTGAGGGGGCGCTTGGGGCCAACGTCCTGACTTTC
CASSEGALGANVLTF
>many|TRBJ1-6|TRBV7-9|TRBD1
TGTGCCAGCAGCCCGAGCCAGGGGGCGGCCAATTCACCCCTCCACTTT
CASSPSQGAANSPLHF
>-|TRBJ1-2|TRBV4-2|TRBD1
TGTGCCAGCAGCCAAGATAAGACCGGCAGGGGGCAAGGCTACACCTTC
CASSQDKTGRGQGYTF
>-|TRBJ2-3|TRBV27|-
TGTGCCAGCAGCCAAAGCTTTATCCATACGCAGTATTTT
CASSQSFIHTQYF
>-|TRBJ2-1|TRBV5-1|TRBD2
TGCGCCAGCAGCTCCGGACTAGCGGGAGAGGAGCAGCTCTTC
CASSSGLAGEEQLF
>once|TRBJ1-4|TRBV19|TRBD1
TGTGCCAGTAACCCCCAGGGGACAGGGGGAATGAAAAAACTGTTTTTT
CASNPQGTGGMKKLFF
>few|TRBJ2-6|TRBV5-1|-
TGCGCCAGCAGCTTGGGAGGCCTCTCTGGGGCCAACGTCCTGACTTTC
CASSLGGLSGANVLTF
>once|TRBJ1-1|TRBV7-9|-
TGTGCCAGCAGCGCTACGGCGGGTACTGAAGCTTTCTTT
CASSATAGTEAFF
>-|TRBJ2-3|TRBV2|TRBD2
TGTGCCAGCAGGCGGGACTACACAGATACGCAGTATTTT
CASRRDYTDTQYF
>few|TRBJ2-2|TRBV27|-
TGTGCCAGCAGTTTAGGACAGTCCACCGGGGAGCTGTTTTTT
CASSLGQSTGELFF
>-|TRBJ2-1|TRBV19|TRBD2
TGTGCCAGTAAAGAGGGACTAGCGGGAGACAATGAGCAGTTCTTC
CASKEGLAGDNEQFF
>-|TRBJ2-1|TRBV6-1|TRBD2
TGTGCCAGCAGTGAAACTAGCGTTAGCTCCTACAATGAGCAGTTCTTC
CASSETSVSSYNEQFF
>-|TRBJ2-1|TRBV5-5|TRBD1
TGTGCCAGCAGCTTGGTGGCAGGGGGTCTCTACAATGAGCAGTTCTTC
CASSLVAGGLYNEQFF
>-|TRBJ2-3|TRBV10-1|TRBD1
TGCGCCAGCAGTGAGTCAGGGGGCACCGATACGCAGTATTTT
CASSESGGTDTQYF
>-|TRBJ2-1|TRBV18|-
TGTGCCAGCTCACCAAACAGGGCCATGGATGAGCAGTTCTTC
CASSPNRAMDEQFF
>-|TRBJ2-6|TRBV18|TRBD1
TGTGCCAGCTCACCGTTTGGGACAGCCCCCTCTGGGGCCAACGTCCTGACTTTC
CASSPFGTAPSGANVLTF
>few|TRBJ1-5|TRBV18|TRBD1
TGTGCCAGCTCACCAAGGACAGGAGAAATTCAGCCCCAGCATTTT
CASSPRTGEIQPQHF
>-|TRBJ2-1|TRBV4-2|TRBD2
TGTGCCAGCAGCCAGGATCGACTAGCGGGAGGCAATGAGCAGTTCTTC
CASSQDRLAGGNEQFF
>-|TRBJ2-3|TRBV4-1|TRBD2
TGCGCCAGCAGCCACTTAGCTAGCGGGAGTACAGATACGCAGTATTTT
CASSHLASGSTDTQYF
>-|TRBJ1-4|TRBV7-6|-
TGTGCCAGCAGCACGAACACAGGGATTGGTGAAAAACTGTTTTTT
CASSTNTGIGEKLFF
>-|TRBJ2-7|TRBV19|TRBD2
TGTGCCAGTAGAACTAGCGGGAGAGGGAACTACGAGCAGTACTTC
CASRTSGRGNYEQYF
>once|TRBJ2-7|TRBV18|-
TGTGCCAGCTCACCAGGGAGTGTTGAGCAGTACTTC
CASSPGSVEQYF
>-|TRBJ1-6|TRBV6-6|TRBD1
TGTGCCAGCAACGGACGACAGGGAACTAATTCACCCCTCCACTTT
CASNGRQGTNSPLHF
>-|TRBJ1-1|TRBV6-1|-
TGTGCCAGCTCAGGGGCAGGGCCGAACACTGAAGCTTTCTTT
CASSGAGPNTEAFF
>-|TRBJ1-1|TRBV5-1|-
TGCGCCAGCAGCTTGGAGAGAGCGAACACTGAAGCTTTCTTT
CASSLERANTEAFF
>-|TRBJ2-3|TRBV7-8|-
TGTGCCAGCAGCTTAACCCAGGGTGAGGCGCAGTATTTT
CASSLTQGEAQYF
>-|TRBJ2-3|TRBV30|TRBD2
TGTGCCTGGACTAGCGGGGCGACCTATAGCACAGATACGCAGTATTTT
CAWTSGATYSTDTQYF
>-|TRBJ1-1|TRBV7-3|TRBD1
TGTGCCAGCAGCGCCCAGGGGGGCACTGAAGCTTTCTTT
CASSAQGGTEAFF
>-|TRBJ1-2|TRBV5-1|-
TGCGCCAGCAGCTTTTTCTTTGACGGGAACTATGGCTACACCTTC
CASSFFFDGNYGYTF
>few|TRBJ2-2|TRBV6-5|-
TGTGCCAGCAGTACACACAGTGACGGGGAGCTGTTTTTT
CASSTHSDGELFF
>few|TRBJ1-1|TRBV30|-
TGTGCCTGGAGTCGTGGGAGGGAAGTCTCTGAAGCTTTCTTT
CAWSRGREVSEAFF
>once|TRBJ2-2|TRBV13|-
TGTGCCAGCAGCCCCCTTCAGGAGGGGATGAGCGGGGAGCTGTTTTTT
CASSPLQEGMSGELFF
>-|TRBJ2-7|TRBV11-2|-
TGTGCCAGCAGGACCACAGGGAATTCCAACGAGCAGTACTTC
CASRTTGNSNEQYF
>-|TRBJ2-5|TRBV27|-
TGTGCCAGCAGAAGGCCCGGGCAAGAGACCCAGTACTTC
CASRRPGQETQYF